A single sample is the source of the 14 T cell receptor beta chains below, sequenced in a study of blood T cell repertoires in COVID-19. Sequencing used immunoSEQ multiplex PCR; TCRdb keeps in-frame clones, though not all of them. Among 250,000 to 400,000 clones listed, 70% to 90% were seen once. Sequenced: peripheral blood. These receptors were collected from a woman in her thirties with COVID-19, enrolled during active disease.

The genes are TRBV21-1 and TRBJ1-6; the table's D call of TRBD1 was not tested on the DNA. TRBV21-1 is listed as a pseudogene. The CDR3 is made up of 17 amino acids. CDR3 sequence reads: CASSKPEVRGGYSPLHF. The CDR3, as DNA: TGTGCCAGCAGTAAACCCGAGGTGAGAGGGGGTTATTCACCCCTCCACTTT.

The chain uses TRBV6-1 and TRBJ1-1, with TRBD1 as a possible D gene (6 bases). V gave up 3 bases and J gave up 4 bases, with 12 bases separating them. Germline V gene sequence: CDR1 MNHNS, CDR2 SASEGT. CDR3 length: 14 residues. The CDR3 is CASSESQGTTEAFF. CDR3 in DNA: TGTGCCAGCAGTGAGAGTCAGGGGACCACTGAAGCTTTCTTT.

This clone occurred a few times. This sequence joins TRBV13 and TRBJ2-3; 11 positions match TRBD2. This CDR3 contains 16 residues. Trimming cost V 4 bases and J 4 bases; bases outside gene matches: 7. The V gene's germline CDR1 is PRHDT and CDR2 FYEKMQ (reference sequence). DNA for the CDR3: TGTGCCAGCAGCTCCGGGACTAGCGGTGTAGCAGATACGCAGTATTTT. This encodes CASSSGTSGVADTQYF.

The rearrangement links TRBV19 to TRBJ2-7; the D gene is possibly TRBD1 (10 bases). The CDR3 is 15 residues long. The germline V gene has CDR1 LNHDA and CDR2 SQIVND (reference sequence). Trimming took off 5 bases at V and 4 bases at J, with 18 bases between the two ends. CDR3 sequence: CASSPRGGQGYEQYF. Here the CDR3 DNA reads TGTGCCAGTAGTCCGCGGGGGGGACAGGGGTACGAGCAGTACTTC. Full variable domain (outside the CDR3, taken from reference TRBV19 and TRBJ2-7): DGGITQSPKYLFRKEGQNVTLSCEQNLNHDAMYWYRQDPGQGLRLIYYSQIVNDFQKGDIAEGYSVSREKKESFPLTVTSAQKNPTAFYLCASSPRGGQGYEQYFGPGTRLTVT.

The chain carries TRBV4-2 and TRBJ2-2; 11 bases fit TRBD1. J gave up 4 bases and V 1 base, and 11 bases lay outside the gene matches. This CDR3 spans 19 amino acids. Germline lookup yields CDR1 LGHNA and CDR2 YNFKEQ. Here the CDR3 DNA reads TGTGCCAGCAGCCAAGGGAGGCTAGGACAGGGGGCGGGCACCGGGGAGCTGTTTTTT. This codes for CASSQGRLGQGAGTGELFF.

This chain uses TRBV5-1 with TRBJ1-4, with TRBD1 as a possible D gene (6 bases). The germline CDR1 and CDR2 sequences are SGHRS and YFSETQ. This CDR3 region has 18 residues. V lost 3 bases and J lost 0, with 18 bases in between. The CDR3 spells CASSSRQALFATNEKLFF. The DNA of the CDR3 is TGCGCCAGCAGCTCTCGACAGGCCCTCTTTGCAACTAATGAAAAACTGTTTTTT. The whole variable domain, remainder taken from reference TRBV5-1 and TRBJ1-4, is KAGVTQTPRYLIKTRGQQVTLSCSPISGHRSVSWYQQTPGQGLQFLFEYFSETQRNKGNFPGRFSGRQFSNSRSEMNVSTLELGDSALYLCASSSRQALFATNEKLFFGSGTQLSVL.

As for this clone: Other nucleotide sequences in the sample specify the same CDR3. This rearrangement joins TRBV7-9 to TRBJ1-2, with D perhaps TRBD1 (6 bases). The CDR3 consists of 13 residues. The germline V and J ends were trimmed by 1 base and 5 bases, with 8 bases remaining between them. Germline V gene sequence: CDR1 SEHNR, CDR2 FQNEAQ (reference sequence). The CDR3 loop is CASSLGQGYGYTF. CDR3 DNA sequence: TGTGCCAGCAGCTTAGGGCAGGGGTATGGCTACACCTTC.

The chain couples TRBV7-9 to TRBJ1-1; D is unresolved. V was cut by 4 bases and J by 4 bases, with 10 bases left in between. This CDR3 has 13 residues. CDR1 and CDR2 from the germline V gene are SEHNR and FQNEAQ (reference sequence). The CDR3 is CASSSGFGTEAFF. The CDR3 bases are TGTGCCAGCAGCTCGGGGTTCGGCACTGAAGCTTTCTTT.

V usage is TRBV2 and J usage is TRBJ2-7, with TRBD1 matching over 8 bases. This CDR3 has 13 residues. Germline CDR1 and CDR2: SNHLY and FYNNEI. V lost 6 bases, J lost 7 bases, and 8 bases stayed unmatched. CDR3 region: CASSPDRVGEQYV. The CDR3 DNA is TGTGCCAGCAGCCCGGACAGGGTGGGGGAGCAGTACGTC.

V usage is TRBV24-1 and J usage is TRBJ1-2; 7 nucleotides agree with TRBD1. The CDR3 extends over 16 amino acids. Germline V CDR1 and CDR2: KGHDR, SFDVKD. V was clipped by 2 bases and J by 6 bases; unmatched bases: 11. In DNA, the CDR3 is TGTGCCACCAGTGATTACCCTGGACAGGCTGTCGATGGCTACACCTTC. Protein sequence: CATSDYPGQAVDGYTF.

The J gene is TRBJ1-3, the V gene TRBV18; D is unresolved. The CDR3 consists of 16 residues. V was cut by 0 bases and J by 3 bases, with 12 bases left in between. Germline values: CDR1 KGHSH, CDR2 LQKENI. This CDR3 is CASSPPSEGYGNTIYF. CDR3 nucleotides: TGTGCCAGCTCACCACCAAGTGAGGGCTATGGAAACACCATATATTTT.

The V and J genes are TRBV27 and TRBJ1-6; 11 nucleotides align to TRBD1. V was pared by 2 bases and J by 7 bases, with 4 bases of the junction left unmatched. From germline, CDR1 is MNHEY and CDR2 SMNVEV (reference sequence). The CDR3 has 16 residues. Here the CDR3 DNA reads TGTGCCAGCAGTTTAGTCCGGGACAGGGGGAATTCACCCCTCCACTTT. Translated: CASSLVRDRGNSPLHF.

V gene TRBV3-1 (or the pseudogene TRBV3-2) combines with J gene TRBJ1-2; no definite D call. Germline values: CDR1 LGHDT, CDR2 YNNKEL (reference sequence). The germline V and J ends were trimmed by 1 base and 3 bases, with 9 bases remaining between them. This CDR3 is 14 amino acids long. Here the CDR3 reads CASSQVLQYYGYTF. Written as DNA, the CDR3 is TGTGCCAGCAGCCAAGTCTTACAGTACTATGGCTACACCTTC.

The rearrangement uses TRBV19 and TRBJ2-3; D gene unclear. The length of the CDR3 is 13 residues. The V gene's germline CDR1 is LNHDA and CDR2 SQIVND (reference sequence). V lost 6 bases and J lost 2, with 9 bases in between. This CDR3 reads CASSPSLTDTQYF. Written as DNA, the CDR3 is TGTGCCAGTAGCCCCTCCCTCACAGATACGCAGTATTTT.